The next 9 T cell receptor beta chains were all read from a single sample in a study of T cell repertoires in cytomegalovirus infection. The antigens these receptors bind are not known. TCRdb used MiXCR to reprocess the reads, holding one entry per CDR3 protein. The sample has about a million distinct CDR3 sequences; roughly 31% are singletons. The input for sequencing was cultured CD8+ T cells from PBMCs, taken from culture after CMV antigen stimulation. Every receptor here comes from a human donor in good health (CMV status not recorded). Some clones in this sample may be carry-over from other donors' samples.

This chain uses TRBV7-2 with TRBJ2-1; D is ambiguous. The germline CDR1 and CDR2 sequences are SGHTA and FQGNSA. Trimming removed 5 bases at V and 2 bases at J, with 10 bases between. CDR3 size: 14 residues. In nucleotides, the CDR3 is TGTGCCAGCAGCCACATAGCCCCCTACAATGAGCAGTTCTTC. This translates into CASSHIAPYNEQFF.

This clonotype was detected only a few times. V gene TRBV7-9 combines with J gene TRBJ1-4; D is possibly TRBD1 (5 bases). The CDR3 is 15 residues long. CDR1 is SEHNR, CDR2 FQNEAQ, per germline (reference sequence). Trimming removed 5 bases at V and 0 bases at J, with 10 bases between. Here the CDR3 reads CASSPSRATNEKLFF. The CDR3 nucleotides read TGTGCCAGCAGCCCAAGCAGGGCAACTAATGAAAAACTGTTTTTT.

The table lists this clonotype with a few counts. This chain uses TRBV7-9 with TRBJ1-2; 7 nucleotides match TRBD1. Unmatched junction bases numbered 8, after V lost 6 bases and J lost 4 bases. Germline lookup yields CDR1 SEHNR and CDR2 FQNEAQ (reference sequence). This CDR3 is 14 amino acids long. Here the CDR3 reads CASRSGQAGYGYTF. As DNA, the CDR3 is TGTGCCAGCAGGTCAGGACAGGCTGGCTATGGCTACACCTTC.

The rearrangement uses TRBV6-5 and TRBJ2-2; the D is unclear. V lost 0 bases and J lost 2, with 13 bases in between. The CDR3 is 17 residues long. Germline assignment: CDR1 MNHEY and CDR2 SVGAGI. This CDR3 is CASSYSVSTTNTGELFF. The DNA of the CDR3 is TGTGCCAGCAGTTACTCGGTCTCCACAACTAACACCGGGGAGCTGTTTTTT.

In regard to this clonotype: Given a much more abundant clone one base away, this may be a read error. V is TRBV7-2 and J is TRBJ1-3; D call uncertain. The germline V gene has CDR1 SGHTA and CDR2 FQGNSA. The CDR3 consists of 15 residues. The CDR3 is CSSSLLELTGNTIYF. The CDR3 DNA is TGTTCCAGCAGCTTATTAGAGCTGACTGGAAACACCATATATTTT.

This chain connects TRBV4-1 to TRBJ2-3, with 7 nucleotides matching TRBD2. Looked up from germline, CDR1 is MGHRA and CDR2 is YSYEKL. V shed 1 base, J shed 0 bases, and the junction held 7 bases outside the gene matches. The CDR3 is made up of 17 amino acids. The CDR3 protein is CASSQVGLAVSTDTQYF. CDR3 bases: TGCGCCAGCAGCCAAGTCGGTCTAGCGGTTAGCACAGATACGCAGTATTTT.

V gene TRBV12-3 or TRBV12-4 combines with J gene TRBJ2-7, with a tentative D call TRBD2 (6 bases). V shed 3 bases and J shed 3 bases, with 12 bases lying between them. This CDR3 has 14 amino acids. CDR3 in amino acids: CASSFTGADYEQYF. The CDR3 DNA follows: TGTGCCAGCAGTTTCACGGGAGCGGACTACGAGCAGTACTTC.

In its sample, this clonotype was seen a few times. The chain uses TRBV7-3 and TRBJ2-3; unclear D gene. Trimming cost V 2 bases and J 6 bases, with 18 bases left between them. The CDR3 extends over 16 amino acids. Germline lookup yields CDR1 SGHTA and CDR2 FQGTGA. The CDR3: CASSLLPLGWYDTQYF. The CDR3 region has the DNA TGTGCCAGCAGCTTACTTCCCCTAGGTTGGTACGATACGCAGTATTTT.

This clonotype was observed a handful of times. CDR3 protein: CASSSTESPYNEQFF. CDR3 nucleotide sequence: TGTGCCAGCAGCTCTACCGAGAGCCCCTACAATGAGCAGTTCTTC. The gene calls are TRBV11-3 and TRBJ2-1; D not certain. The CDR3 extends over 15 amino acids. The germline V gene has CDR1 SGHNT and CDR2 YENEEA. Trimming removed 4 bases at V and 2 bases at J, with 12 bases between.